This T cell receptor (beta chain) was identified during a study of prognosis after radiotherapy for stage I lung cancer. Across the study: Aged about 53 to 84 years, with a median of about 73 years, the patients were about 13 men and about six women.

Whole-study results and caveats: With medians of roughly 9,300 versus 7,200, unique TCR clone counts fell after stereotactic body radiation therapy.

CDR3 length: 13 amino acids. Germline CDR1 and CDR2: GTSNPN and SVGIG (reference sequence). The J segment lost 3 bases and the V segment lost 4 bases, leaving 2 bases of the junction unmatched. With respect to this clonotype: As yet, its antigen is unknown.

The study amplified the TCR beta CDR3 region from genomic DNA. This amplification was carried out by two rounds of multiplex PCR. Amplification in first-round PCR relied on primers specific to each TRBV and TRBJ gene. TCRdb itself ran the multiplex PCR reads through MiXCR, one entry per CDR3 protein. Among some 8,900 distinct CDR3 sequences listed, approximately 60% were seen once. The source was PBMCs, collected before or after stereotactic body radiation therapy (not recorded which). The chain uses TRBV30 and TRBJ2-7; 11 bases are shared with TRBD1. The TCR originated in a donor aged 50 or older with non-small cell lung cancer. The CDR3 DNA follows: TGTGCCTGGACCGGGACAGGGGGCTACGAGCAGTACTTC. Translated, it gives CAWTGTGGYEQYF.